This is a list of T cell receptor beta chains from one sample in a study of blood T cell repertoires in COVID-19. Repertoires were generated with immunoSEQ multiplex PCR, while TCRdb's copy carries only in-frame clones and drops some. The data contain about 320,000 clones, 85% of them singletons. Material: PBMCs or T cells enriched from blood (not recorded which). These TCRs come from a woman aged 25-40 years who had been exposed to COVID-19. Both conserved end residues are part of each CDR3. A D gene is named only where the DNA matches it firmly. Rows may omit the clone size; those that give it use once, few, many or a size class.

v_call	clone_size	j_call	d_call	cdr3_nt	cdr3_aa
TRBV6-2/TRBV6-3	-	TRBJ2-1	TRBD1	TGTGCCAGCAGTGGCGCCGGGACAGGCGATAATGAGCAGTTCTTC	CASSGAGTGDNEQFF
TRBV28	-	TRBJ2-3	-	TGTGCCAGCAGGCGGACGGGGTATACGCAGTATTTT	CASRRTGYTQYF
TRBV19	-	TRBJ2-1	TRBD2	TGTGCCAGTAGTAAGCTAGCGGGGCGAAACAATGAGCAGTTCTTC	CASSKLAGRNNEQFF
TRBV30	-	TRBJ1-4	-	TGTGCCTGGGGGTACCTTAGAGATAATGAAAAACTGTTTTTT	CAWGYLRDNEKLFF
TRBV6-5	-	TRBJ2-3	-	TGTGCCAGCGCGGTCTCGGCAGATACGCAGTATTTT	CASAVSADTQYF
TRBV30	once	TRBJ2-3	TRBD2	TGTGCCTGGAGTGCCCGACTAGCGACAGATACGCAGTATTTT	CAWSARLATDTQYF
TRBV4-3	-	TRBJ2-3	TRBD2	TGCGCCAGCAGCCAAGCTAGCGGGGGGCGGGTAGATACGCAGTATTTT	CASSQASGGRVDTQYF
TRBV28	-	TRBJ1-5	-	TGTGCCAGCAGTTTACGGGGTTCCAATCAGCCCCAGCATTTT	CASSLRGSNQPQHF
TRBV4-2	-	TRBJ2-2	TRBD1	TGTGCCAGCAGCCATCCTTTGTGGCGGACAGGGGACGAAAACACCGGGGAGCTGTTTTTT	CASSHPLWRTGDENTGELFF
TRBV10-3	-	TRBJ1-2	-	TGTGCCATCAGTGACAGGGTTTCCTATGGCTACACCTTC	CAISDRVSYGYTF
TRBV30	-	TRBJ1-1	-	TGTGCCTGGAGTGTACGTGGAGTGAACACTGAAGCTTTCTTT	CAWSVRGVNTEAFF
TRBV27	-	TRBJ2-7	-	TGTGCCAGCAGTTCTCACAGGACAGCGAGCTCCTACGAGCAGTACTTC	CASSSHRTASSYEQYF
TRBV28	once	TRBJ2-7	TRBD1	TGTGCCAGCAGTCCCGGACAGGCATCCTACGAGCAGTACTTC	CASSPGQASYEQYF
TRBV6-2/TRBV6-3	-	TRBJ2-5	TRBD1	TGTGCCAGCAGTCCGACAGGGTCACAAGAGACCCAGTACTTC	CASSPTGSQETQYF
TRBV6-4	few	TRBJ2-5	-	TGTGCCAGCAGTGACCTAGAAGGGGGAAAATATGGAGAGACCCAGTACTTC	CASSDLEGGKYGETQYF
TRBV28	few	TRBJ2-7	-	TGTGCCAGCAGTTCGGTTGCGGATAACTCCTACGAGCAGTACTTC	CASSSVADNSYEQYF
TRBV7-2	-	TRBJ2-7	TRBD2	TGTGCCAGCAGCTTAGCTCCGGGACTAGCAGATGAGCAGTACTTC	CASSLAPGLADEQYF
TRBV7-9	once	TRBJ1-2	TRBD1	TGTGCCAGCAGCTTACACAGGGGACATGGCTACACCTTC	CASSLHRGHGYTF
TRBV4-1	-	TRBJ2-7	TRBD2	TGCGCCAGCAGCCAAGGCTCGGGAGGGATCTCCTACGAGCAGTACTTC	CASSQGSGGISYEQYF
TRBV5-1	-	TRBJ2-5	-	TGCGCCAGCAGCACCACTAGCTCTAGGGGAGAGACCCAGTACTTC	CASSTTSSRGETQYF
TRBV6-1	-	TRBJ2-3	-	TGTGCCAGCAGTGAAAGTTCAGGGGCAACCGGTACGCAGTATTTT	CASSESSGATGTQYF
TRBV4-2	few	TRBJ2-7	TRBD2	TGTGCCAGCAGCCAAGTGGGGAGACTAGCGGACTACGAGCAGTACTTC	CASSQVGRLADYEQYF
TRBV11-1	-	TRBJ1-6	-	TGTGCCAGCAGCTTGACAGGTTCACCCCTCCACTTT	CASSLTGSPLHF
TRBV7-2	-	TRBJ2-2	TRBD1	TGTGCCAGCAGCCCATTGGGACAGGGGACCGGGGAGCTGTTTTTT	CASSPLGQGTGELFF
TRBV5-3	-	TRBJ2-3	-	TGTGCCAGAAGCTTCAGTGAAAAAGGGGCGCTAACAGATACGCAGTATTTT	CARSFSEKGALTDTQYF
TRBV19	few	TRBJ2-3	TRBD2	TGTGCCAGTAGCCTGGGCGGGAGCGTCGCAGATACGCAGTATTTT	CASSLGGSVADTQYF
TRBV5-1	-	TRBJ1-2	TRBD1	TGCGCCAGCAGCCCTTGGGACAGGGCCGACTATGGCTACACCTTC	CASSPWDRADYGYTF
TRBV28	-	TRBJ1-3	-	TGTGCCAGCAGTTCCAGGGGCTCTGGAAACACCATATATTTT	CASSSRGSGNTIYF
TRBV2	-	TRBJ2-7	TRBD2	TGTGCCAGCAGTCTTGGACTAGCGGGAGCGATCGACGAGCAGTACTTC	CASSLGLAGAIDEQYF
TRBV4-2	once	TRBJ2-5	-	TGTGCCAGCAGCCAAGACCGGGCGGGGGCTCGAGAGACCCAGTACTTC	CASSQDRAGARETQYF
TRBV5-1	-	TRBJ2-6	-	TGCGCCAGCAGCCCAGGGGGGAGCTCTGGGGCCAACGTCCTGACTTTC	CASSPGGSSGANVLTF
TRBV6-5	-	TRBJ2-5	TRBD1	TGTGCCAGCAGCGAGGGACAGGGAGTTGAGACCCAGTACTTC	CASSEGQGVETQYF
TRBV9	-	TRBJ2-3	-	TGTGCCAGCATGGGGGGAGCGTCCACAGATACGCAGTATTTT	CASMGGASTDTQYF
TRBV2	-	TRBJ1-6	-	TGTGCCAGCATATGGACAATGGGACCCCTCCACTTT	CASIWTMGPLHF
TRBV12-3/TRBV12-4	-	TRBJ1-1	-	TGTGCCAGCAGTTTTCCGGGTACGATGGCTTTCTTT	CASSFPGTMAFF
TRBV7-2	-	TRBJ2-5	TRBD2	TGTGCCAGCAGCTTATTCCAGCGGGGGCCCCAAGAGACCCAGTACTTC	CASSLFQRGPQETQYF
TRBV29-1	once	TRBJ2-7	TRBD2	TGCAGCGTCGTAGGACAGGGGGGACTAGCGGGAGACAGTGAGCAGTACTTC	CSVVGQGGLAGDSEQYF
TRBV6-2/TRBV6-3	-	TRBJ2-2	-	TGTGCCAGCAGTTATCCCGGGGGGCCCTACACCGGGGAGCTGTTTTTT	CASSYPGGPYTGELFF
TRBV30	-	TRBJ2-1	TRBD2	TGTGCCTGGGAAAGCGGGGGAACATACAATGAGCAGTTCTTC	CAWESGGTYNEQFF
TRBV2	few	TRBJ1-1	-	TGTGCCAGCAAGGATAGGGCCAGGGGTTGGGGCCTGAACACTGAAGCTTTCTTT	CASKDRARGWGLNTEAFF
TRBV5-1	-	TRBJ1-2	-	TGCGCCAGCAGCTTTAACGGGGATCGGGGAAACTATGGCTACACCTTC	CASSFNGDRGNYGYTF
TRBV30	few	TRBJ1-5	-	TGTGCCTGGAGTAAAAGGGCAGGGGAGGGTCAGCCCCAGCATTTT	CAWSKRAGEGQPQHF
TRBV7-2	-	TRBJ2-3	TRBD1	TGTGCCAGCAGCTTAGTGAGGGGGCGCACAGATACGCAGTATTTT	CASSLVRGRTDTQYF
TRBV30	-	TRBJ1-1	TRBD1	TGTGCCCACAGGGACAGTATGAACACTGAAGCTTTCTTT	CAHRDSMNTEAFF
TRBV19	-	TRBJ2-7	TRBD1	TGTGCCAGTAGTATCCCCACAGGGGGCGGGAACGAGCAGTACTTC	CASSIPTGGGNEQYF